These T cell receptor beta chains were read from a single sample in a study of naive and memory T cell subsets. Using its own MiXCR run on the 5' RACE reads, TCRdb lists one record per CDR3 protein. The profile shows 55,000 to 65,000 distinct CDR3 sequences, approximately 8% of them singletons. These receptors were taken from a female donor in good health. CDR3s include the opening cysteine and the closing phenylalanine or tryptophan. A D gene is named only where the DNA matches it firmly. Size values are once, few and many counts, or a class for expanded clones, and some rows have none.

>TRBD2|-|TRBJ2-7|TRBV20-1
CSATGTSGSEFYEQYF
TGCAGTGCAACCGGGACTAGCGGGAGTGAGTTCTACGAGCAGTACTTC
>-|few|TRBJ1-3|TRBV2
CASSQTVAGNTIYF
TGTGCCAGCAGCCAAACAGTCGCGGGAAACACCATATATTTT
>-|many|TRBJ1-1|TRBV27
CASSLRGQMNTEAFF
TGTGCCAGCAGTTTACGTGGACAGATGAACACTGAAGCTTTCTTT
>-|many|TRBJ2-5|TRBV20-1
CSALGETQYF
TGCAGTGCTCTTGGAGAGACCCAGTACTTC
>-|few|TRBJ1-1|TRBV12-3/TRBV12-4
CASGDNMNTEAFF
TGTGCCAGCGGTGACAACATGAACACTGAAGCTTTCTTT
>TRBD2|-|TRBJ2-1|TRBV12-3/TRBV12-4
CASSWAGVFNEQFF
TGTGCCAGCAGTTGGGCGGGAGTTTTTAATGAGCAGTTCTTC
>-|-|TRBJ1-1|TRBV20-1
CSARVEEEYTEAFF
TGCAGTGCTAGAGTTGAGGAGGAGTATACTGAAGCTTTCTTT
>-|few|TRBJ2-5|TRBV4-1
CASSQDSRAPRGTQYF
TGCGCCAGCAGCCAAGATAGTCGGGCACCAAGGGGGACCCAGTACTTC
>TRBD1|-|TRBJ2-7|TRBV29-1
CSAGQNYEQYF
TGCAGCGCGGGACAGAACTACGAGCAGTACTTC
>-|-|TRBJ2-3|TRBV19
CASSIVGGPTDTQYF
TGTGCCAGTAGTATAGTGGGGGGGCCCACAGATACGCAGTATTTT
>TRBD1|few|TRBJ2-3|TRBV29-1
CSAPQGSTSTDTQYF
TGCAGCGCACCACAGGGGTCTACTAGCACAGATACGCAGTATTTT
>-|few|TRBJ2-7|TRBV7-9
CASSTQQPEQYF
TGTGCCAGCAGTACACAGCAGCCCGAGCAGTACTTC
>-|few|TRBJ2-7|TRBV18
CASSPPSRHEQYF
TGTGCCAGCTCACCCCCGTCACGGCACGAGCAGTACTTC
>TRBD1|few|TRBJ2-2|TRBV30
CAWTGQGVVGELFF
TGTGCCTGGACTGGACAGGGGGTGGTCGGGGAGCTGTTTTTT
>-|many|TRBJ1-1|TRBV28
CASNTPGRQNTEAFF
TGTGCCAGCAACACACCGGGACGGCAGAACACTGAAGCTTTCTTT
>-|many|TRBJ1-2|TRBV3-1
CASSPGQGYTF
TGTGCCAGCAGCCCAGGACAGGGCTACACCTTC
>-|few|TRBJ2-5|TRBV29-1
CSVYPRAQETQYF
TGCAGCGTATACCCGAGGGCACAAGAGACCCAGTACTTC
>-|few|TRBJ2-3|TRBV2
CASSDIGGGASSTDTQYF
TGTGCCAGCAGTGACATCGGCGGGGGCGCGTCTAGCACAGATACGCAGTATTTT
>-|few|TRBJ2-3|TRBV5-1
CASSLGRSTDTQYF
TGCGCCAGCAGCTTGGGGAGGAGCACAGATACGCAGTATTTT
>TRBD2|-|TRBJ2-5|TRBV29-1
CSVDWASGRETQYF
TGCAGCGTTGATTGGGCTAGCGGGAGAGAGACCCAGTACTTC